These 17 T cell receptor beta chains share one sample of origin, sequenced in a study of cytomegalovirus exposure and HLA in healthy donors. Primers included in the PCR were 60 Vbeta and 13 Jbeta primers. Sequencing was performed with immunoSEQ multiplex PCR; in TCRdb, only in-frame clones are kept and a portion is missing. The sample holds roughly 190,000 clones; approximately 80% are singletons and the top ten take 1.7%. Specimen: PBMCs. The receptors originated from a woman under 30 in good health and CMV-seronegative.

This sequence joins TRBV9 and TRBJ2-7; 10 nucleotides align to TRBD2. Germline lookup yields CDR1 SGDLS and CDR2 YYNGEE. J lost 4 bases, V lost 0 bases, and 4 bases had no gene match. CDR3 length: 15 residues. The CDR3 spells CASSVAASGSYEQYF. CDR3 sequence (DNA): TGTGCCAGCAGCGTAGCGGCTAGCGGGAGTTACGAGCAGTACTTC.

The chain carries TRBV5-4 and TRBJ2-1, with TRBD2 matching 10 bases. CDR1 and CDR2 from the germline V gene are SGHNT and YYREEE (reference sequence). CDR3 length equals 16 residues. V was pared by 1 base and J by 3 bases, with 4 bases of the junction left unmatched. The CDR3 spells CASSLWTSGDYNEQFF. The CDR3 DNA sequence: TGTGCCAGCAGCTTGTGGACTAGCGGAGACTACAATGAGCAGTTCTTC.

The sample holds a few counts of this clone. The rearrangement links TRBV27 to TRBJ2-1; possibly TRBD2 for D (6 bases). The germline V gene encodes CDR1 MNHEY and CDR2 SMNVEV (reference sequence). The CDR3 has 16 residues. Deletions cut 2 bases from V and 12 bases from J, with 23 bases between. The CDR3 DNA reads as TGTGCCAGCAGTTTAGACGGCGGGATAGCCCATCGGGGGCAGTTCTTC. Its protein product is CASSLDGGIAHRGQFF.

V and J are TRBV11-2 and TRBJ1-4; no clear D. V was clipped by 2 bases and J by 10 bases, with 20 bases between them. The CDR3 is made up of 16 amino acids. CDR1 SGHAT and CDR2 FQNNGV come from the germline V gene. The CDR3 is CASSLTGGSGWRKLFF. CDR3 bases: TGTGCCAGCAGCTTAACGGGAGGTTCGGGTTGGAGAAAACTGTTTTTT.

The chain uses TRBV7-9 and TRBJ2-1; TRBD2 aligns across 13 bases. The ends lost 5 bases at V and 0 bases at J; junction bases unmatched: 4. Germline V gene data show CDR1 as SEHNR and CDR2 as FQNEAQ (reference sequence). CDR3 length: 17 residues. CDR3 sequence (DNA): TGTGCCAGCAGCACAACTAGCGGGAGGGCCTCCTACAATGAGCAGTTCTTC. Translated: CASSTTSGRASYNEQFF.

The chain combines TRBV7-9 with TRBJ2-7; TRBD2 aligns across 7 bases. The CDR3 is made up of 15 amino acids. V was pared by 5 bases and J by 2 bases, with 9 bases of the junction left unmatched. CDR1 SEHNR and CDR2 FQNEAQ come from the germline V gene (reference sequence). The CDR3 DNA reads TGTGCCAGCAGCCTGGGCACGGGGAGGGCCTACGAGCAGTACTTC. This sequence encodes CASSLGTGRAYEQYF.

The chain links TRBV19 to TRBJ1-4; 7 nucleotides match TRBD1. Losses at the gene ends were 0 bases for V and 2 bases for J; bases not matched to a gene: 3. This CDR3 contains 16 residues. Germline assignment: CDR1 LNHDA and CDR2 SQIVND (reference sequence). The CDR3 nucleotides read TGTGCCAGTAGTATAGATCTGACAGGGACTAATGAAAAACTGTTTTTT. Translation: CASSIDLTGTNEKLFF.

As for this clone: Different DNA sequences within this sample yield the same CDR3. This chain links TRBV7-9 with TRBJ2-7; 9 bases fit TRBD1. From germline, CDR1 is SEHNR and CDR2 FQNEAQ (reference sequence). This CDR3 spans 14 amino acids. The V and J ends lost 3 bases and 3 bases, in that order; junction bases with no gene match: 3. CDR3 protein: CASSFGQGFYEQYF. As DNA, the CDR3 is TGTGCCAGCAGCTTTGGACAGGGGTTCTACGAGCAGTACTTC.

The V call is TRBV4-2, the J call TRBJ1-3; D gene unclear. V gave up 4 bases and J gave up 3 bases, with 13 bases separating them. CDR3 length: 15 residues. Per the germline V gene, CDR1 is LGHNA and CDR2 is YNFKEQ. Here the CDR3 reads CASSRTSPFGNTIYF. DNA for the CDR3: TGTGCCAGCAGCCGCACATCTCCCTTTGGAAACACCATATATTTT.

The chain combines TRBV28 with TRBJ2-5; possible D gene TRBD2, 6 bases. The ends were cut back, 6 bases at V and 5 bases at J, with 10 bases in the middle. The germline V gene has CDR1 MDHEN and CDR2 SYDVKM. The CDR3 is 12 residues long. The CDR3 is CASREGQETQYF. The CDR3 coding sequence is TGTGCCAGCAGGGAGGGCCAGGAGACCCAGTACTTC.

J is TRBJ1-1 and V is TRBV7-6; weak D call: TRBD1 (5 bases). The V gene's germline CDR1 is SGHVS and CDR2 FNYEAQ. The length of the CDR3 is 16 residues. V lost 5 bases and J 4 bases, leaving 20 bases between the germline ends. CDR3 coding DNA: TGTGCCAGCAGCCCGATACTCCAGGGTAGCGGCACTGAAGCTTTCTTT. Translation: CASSPILQGSGTEAFF.

This CDR3 reads CASSTDRGGNTEAFF. The CDR3 DNA reads TGTGCCAGTAGTACGGACAGGGGAGGGAACACTGAAGCTTTCTTT. The V and J genes are TRBV19 and TRBJ1-1, with TRBD1 matching over 9 bases. Germline CDR1 and CDR2: LNHDA and SQIVND (reference sequence). This CDR3 contains 15 residues. The junction had 4 bases not matched to a gene; V was cut back by 4 bases and J by 1 base. Full variable domain (outside the CDR3, taken from reference TRBV19 and TRBJ1-1): DGGITQSPKYLFRKEGQNVTLSCEQNLNHDAMYWYRQDPGQGLRLIYYSQIVNDFQKGDIAEGYSVSREKKESFPLTVTSAQKNPTAFYLCASSTDRGGNTEAFFGQGTRLTVV.

The chain has TRBV5-6 and TRBJ2-5, with TRBD2 identical over 10 bases. Germline V gene sequence: CDR1 SGHDT, CDR2 YYEEEE. This CDR3 has 15 amino acids. J lost 5 bases, V lost 4 bases, and 8 bases had no gene match. The CDR3: CASSLQREGGETQYF. CDR3 sequence (DNA): TGTGCCAGCAGCCTGCAGCGGGAGGGCGGGGAGACCCAGTACTTC.

This sequence joins TRBV30 and TRBJ1-2, with 7 bases identical to TRBD1. Looked up from germline, CDR1 is GTSNPN and CDR2 is SVGIG (reference sequence). Losses at the gene ends were 2 bases for V and 8 bases for J; bases not matched to a gene: 2. The CDR3 runs 11 residues. As DNA, the CDR3 is TGTGCCTGGAGTCAAGGGGGCGGCTACACCTTC. It translates to CAWSQGGGYTF. The full variable domain, completed using reference TRBV30 and TRBJ1-2, is SQTIHQWPATLVQPVGSPLSLECTVEGTSNPNLYWYRQAAGRGLQLLFYSVGIGQISSEVPQNLSASRPQDRQFILSSKKLLLSDSGFYLCAWSQGGGYTFGSGTRLTVV.

The V gene is TRBV29-1, the J gene TRBJ1-4, with a weak D call TRBD1 (6 bases). CDR3 length: 11 residues. Germline V CDR1 and CDR2: SQVTM, ANQGSEA. The germline V and J ends were trimmed by 6 bases and 8 bases, with 10 bases remaining between them. CDR3 region: CSVGGQEKLFF. CDR3 nucleotide sequence: TGCAGCGTGGGCGGACAGGAAAAACTGTTTTTT.

V is TRBV7-9 and J is TRBJ1-2; D remains ambiguous. The CDR3 consists of 12 residues. Trimming cost V 4 bases and J 7 bases, with 10 bases left between them. Germline-derived CDR1 and CDR2 are SEHNR and FQNEAQ (reference sequence). In DNA form, the CDR3 reads TGTGCCAGCAGCTCAGAGGTCTTTGGCTACACCTTC. Protein: CASSSEVFGYTF.

The CDR3, as DNA: TGTGCCAGCAGTTTATTAGCGGGACAGGGTGAAGGCTACACCTTC. It specifies CASSLLAGQGEGYTF. This sequence joins TRBV27 and TRBJ1-2; 9 nucleotides line up with TRBD1. In germline, CDR1 is MNHEY, CDR2 SMNVEV (reference sequence). V trimming: 1 base; J trimming: 8 bases; junction bases outside the gene matches: 8. This CDR3 is 15 amino acids long.